This TCR beta chain was identified in a study of shared clonotypes between healthy human individuals. The overall study: Per-donor plates numbered three CD4 naive, three CD4 memory, two CD8 naive and one CD8 memory.

Germline V gene data show CDR1 as LNHDA and CDR2 as SQIVND (reference sequence). The V gene end was trimmed by 4 bases and the J gene end by 2 bases; junction bases not matched to a gene: 8. This CDR3 has 15 amino acids. Note on this clone: Its antigen is unknown.

Study outcomes and limitations: Clonotypes that were shared across a handful of donors made up approximately 5% of naive CD4 clonotypes. The four-donor shared clonotypes exceeded non-shared clonotypes in generation probability, with non-shared ones scoring lower. Among the subsets, naive ones generally showed larger estimated richness than memory ones.

Only in-frame clones appear in the TCRdb table, and some are missing; sequencing was by immunoSEQ multiplex PCR. The table shows about 1.5 million clones, with 95% to 99% occurring only once. This clonotype was obtained from a man aged 25 to 45 in good health. The specimen was naive CD4+ T cells sorted from blood. The subset denotes: CD45RA+ positively selected. The chain carries TRBV19 and TRBJ2-7, with 7 bases matching TRBD2. The chain's CDR3 is CASSRASGPTYEQYF. The CDR3 DNA reads TGTGCCAGTAGTAGGGCTAGCGGCCCAACCTACGAGCAGTACTTC.